The 27 T cell receptor beta chains listed next were all sequenced from one sample in a study of T cell responses to AZD1222 COVID-19 vaccine. The data were produced by immunoSEQ multiplex PCR, yet TCRdb's version contains in-frame clones alone and is incomplete. The sample consists of 34,000 or so clones, approximately 91% of them appearing once. Sequenced here: peripheral blood, sampled on day 0 of AZD1222 vaccination. The receptors were sampled from an adult in good health.

This clone was observed once. CDR3 in amino acids: CASSQDGAGFGYTF. CDR3 bases: TGCGCCAGCAGCCAAGATGGGGCAGGCTTTGGCTACACCTTC. This chain joins TRBV4-1 and TRBJ1-2, with D maybe TRBD1 (5 bases). With 0 bases removed from V and 7 bases from J, the gap between germline ends came to 12 bases. CDR1 MGHRA and CDR2 YSYEKL come from the germline V gene. The CDR3 contains 14 residues.

This clone has just one count. The gene calls are TRBV10-3 and TRBJ2-3; 8 nucleotides agree with TRBD2. Germline loops: CDR1 ENHRY, CDR2 SYGVKD. Trimming cost V 2 bases and J 6 bases; bases outside gene matches: 10. This CDR3 comprises 16 residues. The CDR3 nucleotides read TGTGCCATCAGTGAGACCTTAGCGGGGCCTCAGGATACGCAGTATTTT. Amino acids: CAISETLAGPQDTQYF.

The CDR3 DNA is TGTGCCAGCAGTTCACCTAGCGGTCCGAGGGACAATGAGCAGTTCTTC. Protein: CASSSPSGPRDNEQFF. The rearrangement links TRBV6-6 to TRBJ2-1; 7 positions agree with TRBD2. Germline CDR1 MNHNY, CDR2 SVGAGI (reference sequence). CDR3 length: 16 residues. The trim removed 4 bases at V and 5 bases at J, leaving 11 bases unmatched.

The rearrangement links TRBV13 to TRBJ2-7, with 7 bases fitting TRBD1. J was trimmed by 6 bases and V by 6 bases; bases with no gene match: 11. The germline V gene has CDR1 PRHDT and CDR2 FYEKMQ (reference sequence). The CDR3 loop spans 14 amino acids. The CDR3 nucleotides are TGTGCCAGCAGTCGCCGGGACAGTAACGTCGAGCAGTACTTC. Translating gives CASSRRDSNVEQYF.

The chain is built from TRBV18 and TRBJ2-5, with D tentatively TRBD2 (6 bases). The V end was cut by 3 bases, the J end by 4 bases, with 9 bases between. The germline V gene has CDR1 KGHSH and CDR2 LQKENI. The CDR3 totals 13 residues. The CDR3 loop reads CASSPGGGETQYF. In DNA form, the CDR3 reads TGTGCCAGCTCACCGGGGGGTGGAGAGACCCAGTACTTC.

The V and J genes are TRBV10-2 and TRBJ1-6, with D hard to call. The CDR3 sequence is 13 residues long. With 5 bases removed from V and 8 bases from J, the gap between germline ends came to 10 bases. The germline V gene encodes CDR1 WSHSY and CDR2 SAAADI. The CDR3 protein is CASSLGSDSPLHF. Written as DNA, the CDR3 is TGCGCCAGCAGTTTGGGGTCGGATTCACCCCTCCACTTT.

The chain is built from TRBV9 and TRBJ1-4, with no clear D. The CDR3 extends over 14 amino acids. The germline CDR1 and CDR2 sequences are SGDLS and YYNGEE. V lost 4 bases and J 8 bases, leaving 15 bases between the germline ends. Written as DNA, the CDR3 is TGTGCCAGCAGCTTGGACGGGAGAAAGGAAAAACTGTTTTTT. This sequence encodes CASSLDGRKEKLFF. Based on the CDR3 plus reference TRBV9 and TRBJ1-4, the full variable domain is DSGVTQTPKHLITATGQRVTLRCSPRSGDLSVYWYQQSLDQGLQFLIQYYNGEERAKGNILERFSAQQFPDLHSELNLSSLELGDSALYFCASSLDGRKEKLFFGSGTQLSVL.

Only one count was recorded for this clone. The V and J genes are TRBV9 and TRBJ1-1; a weak D match, TRBD1 (5 bases). Deletions cut 0 bases from V and 6 bases from J, with 12 bases between. The CDR3 is 14 amino acids. Germline V gene lookup returns CDR1 SGDLS and CDR2 YYNGEE. This chain's CDR3 is CASSVDGDPAEAFF. For the CDR3, the DNA is TGTGCCAGCAGCGTAGATGGGGACCCGGCTGAAGCTTTCTTT.

The chain has TRBV7-9 and TRBJ2-7; maybe TRBD1 (6 bases). This CDR3 comprises 17 residues. V was pared by 5 bases and J by 6 bases, with 26 bases between. The germline CDR1 and CDR2 sequences are SEHNR and FQNEAQ (reference sequence). The CDR3 spells CASSSHSTGSLFGEQYF. In DNA, the CDR3 is TGTGCCAGCAGCAGCCACTCTACAGGGTCTCTTTTCGGCGAGCAGTACTTC.

V is TRBV27 and J is TRBJ2-3, with D perhaps TRBD2 (5 bases). The V end was cut by 5 bases, the J end by 2 bases, with 17 bases between. Germline CDR1 is MNHEY and CDR2 is SMNVEV (reference sequence). The CDR3 covers 16 residues. The CDR3 region has the DNA TGTGCCAGCAGTCCCGTAGCGCTACCCTCCACAGATACGCAGTATTTT. Translation: CASSPVALPSTDTQYF.

This clone was detected only once. The CDR3 DNA sequence: TGCAGTGCTAGTTCCACAGCTGGGGAATCTCAGCCCCAGCATTTT. Translating it yields CSASSTAGESQPQHF. The chain uses TRBV20-1 and TRBJ1-5; unclear D gene. Trimming pared 3 bases from V and 6 bases from J, leaving 18 bases between. The CDR3 extends over 15 amino acids. Per the germline V gene, CDR1 is DFQATT and CDR2 is SNEGSKA (reference sequence).

The chain combines TRBV4-1 with TRBJ2-7, with D perhaps TRBD1 or TRBD2 (5 bases each). Germline CDR1 MGHRA, CDR2 YSYEKL. This CDR3 region has 14 residues. Between the trimmed V and J ends, which lost 8 bases and 7 bases, there was a span of 21 bases. CDR3 sequence (DNA): TGCGCCAGCGCGCCTGAGGGCACCAGGGTGGAGCAGTACTTC. Amino acids: CASAPEGTRVEQYF.

V usage is TRBV7-3 and J usage is TRBJ2-7; 12 bases fit TRBD2. Per germline, CDR1 SGHTA and CDR2 FQGTGA. The J segment lost 9 bases and the V segment lost 5 bases, leaving 8 bases of the junction unmatched. The CDR3 runs 14 residues. The chain's CDR3 is CASSPTSGGLGQYF. In DNA form, the CDR3 reads TGTGCCAGCAGCCCAACTAGCGGGGGGCTCGGGCAGTACTTC.

This chain connects TRBV19 to TRBJ2-7; TRBD1 agrees at 8 bases. CDR3 length equals 15 residues. Germline assignment: CDR1 LNHDA and CDR2 SQIVND (reference sequence). J was trimmed by 2 bases and V by 5 bases; bases with no gene match: 8. DNA of the CDR3: TGTGCCAGTAGTTTTCGGACAGGGTCGGCCTACGAGCAGTACTTC. Translated, it gives CASSFRTGSAYEQYF.

The rearrangement links TRBV7-6 to TRBJ1-1; unclear D gene. This CDR3 is built from 13 residues. Germline V gene sequence: CDR1 SGHVS, CDR2 FNYEAQ. Trimming cost V 0 bases and J 7 bases, with 9 bases left between them. The CDR3 DNA is TGTGCCAGCAGCTTAGCGCCGTCAGATGAAGCTTTCTTT. Amino acid sequence: CASSLAPSDEAFF.

This clone was counted a single time. The V gene is TRBV7-7, the J gene TRBJ2-1, with D possibly being TRBD2 (6 bases). This CDR3 has 15 amino acids. CDR1 and CDR2 (germline): SSHAT, FNYEAQ (reference sequence). The V gene lost 5 bases and the J gene lost 4 bases, with 15 bases spanning the gap. The CDR3 DNA is TGTGCCAGCAGCCGAGGCGGAGGGTCTTACAATGAGCAGTTCTTC. Translation: CASSRGGGSYNEQFF.

This chain links TRBV9 with TRBJ2-3; D not certain. Germline V CDR1 and CDR2: SGDLS, YYNGEE. Deletions cut 7 bases from V and 6 bases from J, with 9 bases between. The CDR3 runs to 11 residues. The CDR3 here is CASSESDTQYF. The CDR3, as DNA: TGTGCCAGCTCCGAAAGTGATACGCAGTATTTT.

The chain employs TRBV19 and TRBJ1-6, with TRBD1 matching 7 bases. CDR1 LNHDA and CDR2 SQIVND come from the germline V gene (reference sequence). The CDR3 runs 15 residues. V trimming: 4 bases; J trimming: 4 bases; junction bases outside the gene matches: 4. CDR3 protein: CASSRDSQYNSPLHF. The DNA for the CDR3 is TGTGCCAGTAGTAGGGACAGCCAGTATAATTCACCCCTCCACTTT.

The genes are TRBV4-1 and TRBJ1-4, with D possibly being TRBD1 (5 bases). Germline V CDR1 and CDR2: MGHRA, YSYEKL. The V and J ends lost 0 bases and 0 bases respectively, with 11 bases between them. CDR3 length: 17 amino acids. In DNA, the CDR3 is TGCGCCAGCAGCCAAGAGTCTGGGGCTGCAACTAATGAAAAACTGTTTTTT. This encodes CASSQESGAATNEKLFF.

This chain joins TRBV7-6 and TRBJ1-4; 8 bases are shared with TRBD1. The germline V gene has CDR1 SGHVS and CDR2 FNYEAQ. The CDR3 runs 14 residues. J gave up 6 bases and V 5 bases, and 5 bases lay outside the gene matches. The CDR3 loop is CASSKDRGDEKLFF. In DNA, the CDR3 is TGTGCCAGCAGCAAAGACAGGGGTGATGAAAAACTGTTTTTT.

V is TRBV7-3 and J is TRBJ2-2; D is undetermined. From germline, CDR1 is SGHTA and CDR2 FQGTGA. V gave up 1 base and J gave up 4 bases, with 4 bases separating them. The CDR3 is 13 residues long. The CDR3 sequence is CASSLSPTGELFF. The CDR3, as DNA: TGTGCCAGCAGCTTAAGTCCCACCGGGGAGCTGTTTTTT. Based on the CDR3 plus reference TRBV7-3 and TRBJ2-2, the full variable domain is GAGVSQTPSNKVTEKGKYVELRCDPISGHTALYWYRQSLGQGPEFLIYFQGTGAADDSGLPNDRFFAVRPEGSVSTLKIQRTERGDSAVYLCASSLSPTGELFFGEGSRLTVL.

The chain links TRBV9 to TRBJ2-2; the D is unclear. V was trimmed by 3 bases and J by 4 bases, leaving 16 bases between them. Per germline, CDR1 SGDLS and CDR2 YYNGEE. This CDR3 is 16 amino acids long. The CDR3 coding sequence is TGTGCCAGCAGCGAGGCACGCCCCCGTGGCACCGGGGAGCTGTTTTTT. Its protein product is CASSEARPRGTGELFF.

The V gene is TRBV10-3, the J gene TRBJ2-3, with 7 bases matching TRBD2. The CDR3 length is 17 residues. The J segment lost 0 bases and the V segment lost 2 bases, leaving 8 bases of the junction unmatched. CDR1 is ENHRY and CDR2 is SYGVKD in the germline V gene. In DNA, the CDR3 is TGTGCCATCAGTGAGCAAAGGACTAGTTCTAGCACAGATACGCAGTATTTT. It specifies CAISEQRTSSSTDTQYF.

The CDR3 DNA follows: TGTGCCAGCAGCTCGATGGGAGAGGGGTATGAGCAGTTCTTC. It specifies CASSSMGEGYEQFF. The V gene is TRBV11-2, the J gene TRBJ2-1; D may correspond to TRBD1 or TRBD2 (5 bases each). This CDR3 has 14 amino acids. Trimming stripped 4 bases from V and 8 bases from J, with 15 bases between. The germline V gene has CDR1 SGHAT and CDR2 FQNNGV.

V is TRBV6-2 or TRBV6-3 and J is TRBJ2-7, with 9 bases matching TRBD1. Germline V CDR1 and CDR2: MNHEY, SVGEGT. The CDR3 consists of 12 residues. V lost 5 bases to trimming and J lost 6 bases; unmatched junction nucleotides: 2. The CDR3 loop reads CASSGTGLEQYF. DNA for the CDR3: TGTGCCAGCAGTGGGACAGGGCTCGAGCAGTACTTC.

The chain joins TRBV6-2 or TRBV6-3 to TRBJ1-2; D uncertain. The V gene lost 5 bases and the J gene lost 6 bases, with 10 bases spanning the gap. There are 12 residues in the CDR3. Germline V gives CDR1 MNHEY, CDR2 SVGEGT. As DNA, the CDR3 is TGTGCCAGCAGTCAAGACATTAATGGCTACACCTTC. Its translation: CASSQDINGYTF.

The rearrangement uses TRBV5-1 and TRBJ2-1; D possibly corresponds to TRBD2 (6 bases). CDR1 and CDR2 from the germline V gene are SGHRS and YFSETQ. The CDR3 covers 13 residues. The germline V and J ends were trimmed by 0 bases and 13 bases, with 14 bases remaining between them. The CDR3 sequence is CASSLVPTGVQFF. The CDR3 nucleotides are TGCGCCAGCAGCTTGGTTCCTACGGGAGTTCAGTTCTTC.